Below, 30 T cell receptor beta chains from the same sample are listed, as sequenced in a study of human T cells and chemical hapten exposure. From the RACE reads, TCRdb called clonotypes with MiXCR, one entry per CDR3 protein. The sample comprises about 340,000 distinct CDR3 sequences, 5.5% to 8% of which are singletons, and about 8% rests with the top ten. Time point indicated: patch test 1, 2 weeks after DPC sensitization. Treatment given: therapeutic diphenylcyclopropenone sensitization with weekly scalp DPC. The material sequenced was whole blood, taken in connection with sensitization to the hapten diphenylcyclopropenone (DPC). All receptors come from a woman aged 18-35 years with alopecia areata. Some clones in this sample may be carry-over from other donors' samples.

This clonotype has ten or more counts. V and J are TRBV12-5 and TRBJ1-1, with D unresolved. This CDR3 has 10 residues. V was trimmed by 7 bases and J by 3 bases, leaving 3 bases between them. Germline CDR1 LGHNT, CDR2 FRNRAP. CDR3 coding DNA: TGTGCTAGTGTCTACACTGAAGCTTTCTTT. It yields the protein CASVYTEAFF.

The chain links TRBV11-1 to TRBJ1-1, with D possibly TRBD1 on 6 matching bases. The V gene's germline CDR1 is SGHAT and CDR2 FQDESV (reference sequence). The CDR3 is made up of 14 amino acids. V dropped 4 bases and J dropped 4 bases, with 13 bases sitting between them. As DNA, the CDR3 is TGTGCCAGCAGCTCGGTACAGGGTGTCACTGAAGCTTTCTTT. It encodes CASSSVQGVTEAFF.

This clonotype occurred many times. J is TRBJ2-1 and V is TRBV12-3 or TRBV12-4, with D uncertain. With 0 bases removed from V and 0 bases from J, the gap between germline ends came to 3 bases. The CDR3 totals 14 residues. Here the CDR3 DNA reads TGTGCCAGCAGTTTAGCGGTCTCCTACAATGAGCAGTTCTTC. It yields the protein CASSLAVSYNEQFF.

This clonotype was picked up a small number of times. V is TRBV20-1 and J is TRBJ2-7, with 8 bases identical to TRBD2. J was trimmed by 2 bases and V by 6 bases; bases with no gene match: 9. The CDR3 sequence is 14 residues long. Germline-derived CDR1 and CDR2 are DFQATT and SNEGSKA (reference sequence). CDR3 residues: CSAGPGLETYEQYF. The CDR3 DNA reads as TGCAGTGCCGGACCGGGACTAGAAACCTACGAGCAGTACTTC.

The CDR3 nucleotides are TGCGCCAGCAGCCAAGCTGTCAGGACAGATACGCAGTATTTT. Translated: CASSQAVRTDTQYF. The gene calls are TRBV4-3 and TRBJ2-3; D is uncertain. V was clipped by 1 base and J by 3 bases, with 8 bases between them. The CDR3 has 14 amino acids. CDR1 is LGHNA, CDR2 YSLEER, per germline.

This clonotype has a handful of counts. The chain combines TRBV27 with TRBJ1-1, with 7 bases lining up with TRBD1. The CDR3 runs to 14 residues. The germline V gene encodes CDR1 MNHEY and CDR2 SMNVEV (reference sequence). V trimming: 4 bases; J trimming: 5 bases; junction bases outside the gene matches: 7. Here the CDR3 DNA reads TGTGCCAGCAGTTACCGGACAGGTGAGACTGAAGCTTTCTTT. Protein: CASSYRTGETEAFF.

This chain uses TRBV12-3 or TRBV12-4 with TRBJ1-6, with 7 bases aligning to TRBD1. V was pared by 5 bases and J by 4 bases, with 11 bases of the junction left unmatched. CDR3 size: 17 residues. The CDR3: CASSPMLTGRYNSPLHF. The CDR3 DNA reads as TGTGCCAGCAGTCCCATGCTGACAGGGCGATATAATTCACCCCTCCACTTT.

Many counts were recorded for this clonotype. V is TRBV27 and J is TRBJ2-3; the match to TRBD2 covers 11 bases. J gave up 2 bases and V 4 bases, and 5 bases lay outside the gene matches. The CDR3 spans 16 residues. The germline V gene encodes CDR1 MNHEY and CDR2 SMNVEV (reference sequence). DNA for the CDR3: TGTGCCAGCAGTTCCGGACTAGCGGGCTCCACAGATACGCAGTATTTT. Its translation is CASSSGLAGSTDTQYF.

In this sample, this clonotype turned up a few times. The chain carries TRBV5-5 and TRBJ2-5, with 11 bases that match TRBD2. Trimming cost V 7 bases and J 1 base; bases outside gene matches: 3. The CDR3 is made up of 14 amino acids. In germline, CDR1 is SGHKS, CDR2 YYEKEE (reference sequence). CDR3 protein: CASRLAGFQETQYF. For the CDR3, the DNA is TGTGCCAGCCGACTAGCGGGGTTCCAAGAGACCCAGTACTTC.

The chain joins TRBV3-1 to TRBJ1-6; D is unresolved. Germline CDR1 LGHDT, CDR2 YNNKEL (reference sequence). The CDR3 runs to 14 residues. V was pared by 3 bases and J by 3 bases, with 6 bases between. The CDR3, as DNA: TGTGCCAGCAGCCAGTCCGACTATAATTCACCCCTCCACTTT. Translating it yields CASSQSDYNSPLHF.

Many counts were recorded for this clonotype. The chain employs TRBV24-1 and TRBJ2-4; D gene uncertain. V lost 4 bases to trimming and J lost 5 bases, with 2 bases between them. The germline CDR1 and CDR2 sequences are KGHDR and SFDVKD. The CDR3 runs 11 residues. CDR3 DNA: TGTGCCACCAGTGACCAAAACATTCAGTACTTC. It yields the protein CATSDQNIQYF.

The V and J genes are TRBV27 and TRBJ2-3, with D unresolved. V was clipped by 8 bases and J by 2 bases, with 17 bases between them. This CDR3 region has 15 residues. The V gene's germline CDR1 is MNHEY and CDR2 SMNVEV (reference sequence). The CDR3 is CASAYLGPDTDTQYF. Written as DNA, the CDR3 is TGTGCCAGCGCCTATCTAGGGCCCGACACAGATACGCAGTATTTT.

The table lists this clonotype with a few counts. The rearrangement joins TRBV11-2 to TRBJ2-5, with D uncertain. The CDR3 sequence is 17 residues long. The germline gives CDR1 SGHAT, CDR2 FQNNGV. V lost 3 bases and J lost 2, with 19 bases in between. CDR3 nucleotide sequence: TGTGCCAGCAGCTTTGAGCAGACCGGCCCCACTCAAGAGACCCAGTACTTC. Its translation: CASSFEQTGPTQETQYF.

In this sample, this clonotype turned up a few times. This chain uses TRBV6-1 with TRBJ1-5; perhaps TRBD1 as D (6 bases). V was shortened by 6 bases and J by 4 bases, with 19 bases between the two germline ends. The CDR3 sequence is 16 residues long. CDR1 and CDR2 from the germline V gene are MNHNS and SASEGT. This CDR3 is CASSPPGAIVNQPQHF. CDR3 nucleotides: TGTGCCAGCAGCCCCCCGGGGGCCATTGTTAATCAGCCCCAGCATTTT.

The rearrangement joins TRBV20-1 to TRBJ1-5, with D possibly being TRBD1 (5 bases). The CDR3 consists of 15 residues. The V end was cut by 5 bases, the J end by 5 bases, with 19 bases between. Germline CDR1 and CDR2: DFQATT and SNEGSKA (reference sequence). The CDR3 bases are TGCAGTGCTCGCCCGCCAGGGAGTCCCCATCAGCCCCAGCATTTT. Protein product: CSARPPGSPHQPQHF.

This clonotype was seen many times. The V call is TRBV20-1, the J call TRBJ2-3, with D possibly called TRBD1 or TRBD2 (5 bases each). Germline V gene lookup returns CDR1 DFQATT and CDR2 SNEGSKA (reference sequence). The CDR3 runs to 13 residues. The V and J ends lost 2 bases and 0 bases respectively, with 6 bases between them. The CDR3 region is CSARRDSTDTQYF. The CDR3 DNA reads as TGCAGTGCTAGAAGGGACAGCACAGATACGCAGTATTTT.

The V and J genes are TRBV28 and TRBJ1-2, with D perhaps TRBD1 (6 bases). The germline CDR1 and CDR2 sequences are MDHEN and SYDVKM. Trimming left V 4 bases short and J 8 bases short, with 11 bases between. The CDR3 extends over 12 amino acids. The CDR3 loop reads CASSSQGRGYTF. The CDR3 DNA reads TGTGCCAGCAGTTCACAGGGTCGCGGCTACACCTTC.

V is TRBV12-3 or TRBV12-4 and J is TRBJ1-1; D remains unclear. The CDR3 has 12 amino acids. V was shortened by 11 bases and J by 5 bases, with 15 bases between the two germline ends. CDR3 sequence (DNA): TGTGCCGTACGGCGGGCGCGGACTGAAGCTTTCTTT. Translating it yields CAVRRARTEAFF.

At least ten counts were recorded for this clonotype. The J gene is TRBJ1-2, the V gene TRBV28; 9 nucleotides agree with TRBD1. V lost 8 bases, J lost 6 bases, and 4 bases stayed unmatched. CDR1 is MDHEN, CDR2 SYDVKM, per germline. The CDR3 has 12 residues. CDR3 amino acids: CASGQGSDGYTF. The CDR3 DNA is TGTGCCAGCGGACAGGGGTCTGATGGCTACACCTTC.

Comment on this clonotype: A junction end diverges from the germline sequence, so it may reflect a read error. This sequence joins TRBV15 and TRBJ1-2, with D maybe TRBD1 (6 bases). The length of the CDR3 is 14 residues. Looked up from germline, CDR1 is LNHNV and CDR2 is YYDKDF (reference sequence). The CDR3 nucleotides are TGTGCCACCAGCAGAGGACCCCCAAGGGGGGGCCAATTCTTC. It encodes CATSRGPPRGGQFF.

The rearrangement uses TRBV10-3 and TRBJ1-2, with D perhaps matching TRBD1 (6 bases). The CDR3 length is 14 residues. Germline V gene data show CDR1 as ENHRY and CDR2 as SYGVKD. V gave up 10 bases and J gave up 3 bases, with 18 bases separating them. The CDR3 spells CATRITGKDYGYTF. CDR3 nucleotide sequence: TGTGCCACTCGAATTACAGGGAAGGACTATGGCTACACCTTC.

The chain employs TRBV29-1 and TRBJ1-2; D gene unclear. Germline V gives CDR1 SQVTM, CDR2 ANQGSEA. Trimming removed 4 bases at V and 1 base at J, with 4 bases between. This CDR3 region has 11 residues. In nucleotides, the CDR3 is TGCAGCGTTGGGGATAACTATGGCTACACCTTC. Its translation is CSVGDNYGYTF.

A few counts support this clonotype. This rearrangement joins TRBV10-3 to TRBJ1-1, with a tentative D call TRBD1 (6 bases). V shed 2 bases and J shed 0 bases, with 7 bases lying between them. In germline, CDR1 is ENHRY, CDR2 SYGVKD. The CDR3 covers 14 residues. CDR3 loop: CAISEQGMNTEAFF. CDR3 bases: TGTGCCATCAGTGAGCAGGGGATGAACACTGAAGCTTTCTTT.

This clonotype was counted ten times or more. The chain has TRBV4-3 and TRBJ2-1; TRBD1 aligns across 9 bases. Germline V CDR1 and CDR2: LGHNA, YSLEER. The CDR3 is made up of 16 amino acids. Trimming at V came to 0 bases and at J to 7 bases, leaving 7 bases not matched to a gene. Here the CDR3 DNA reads TGCGCCAGCAGCCAAGATTTCGGGACAGGGTCGAATGAGCAGTTCTTC. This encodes CASSQDFGTGSNEQFF.

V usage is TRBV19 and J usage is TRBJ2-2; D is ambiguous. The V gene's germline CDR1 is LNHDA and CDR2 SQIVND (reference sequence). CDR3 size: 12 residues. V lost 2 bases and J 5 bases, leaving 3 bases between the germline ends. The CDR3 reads CASSIQTGELFF. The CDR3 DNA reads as TGTGCCAGTAGTATACAGACCGGGGAGCTGTTTTTT.

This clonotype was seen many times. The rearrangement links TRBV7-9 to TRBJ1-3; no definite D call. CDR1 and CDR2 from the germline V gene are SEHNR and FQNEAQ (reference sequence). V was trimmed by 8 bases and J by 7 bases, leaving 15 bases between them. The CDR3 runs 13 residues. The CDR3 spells CASSTGGQNTIYF. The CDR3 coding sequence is TGTGCCAGCTCTACTGGAGGGCAGAACACCATATATTTT.

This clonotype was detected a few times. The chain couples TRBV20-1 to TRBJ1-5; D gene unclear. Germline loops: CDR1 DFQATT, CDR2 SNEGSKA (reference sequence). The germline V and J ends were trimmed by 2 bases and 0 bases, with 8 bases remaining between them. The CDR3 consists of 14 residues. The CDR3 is CSARRYLSNQPQHF. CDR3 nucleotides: TGCAGTGCTAGAAGGTACCTTAGCAATCAGCCCCAGCATTTT.

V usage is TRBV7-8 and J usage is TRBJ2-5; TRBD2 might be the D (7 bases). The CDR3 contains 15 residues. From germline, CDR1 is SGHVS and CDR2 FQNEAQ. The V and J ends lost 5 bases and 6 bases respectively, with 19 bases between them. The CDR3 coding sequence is TGTGCCAGCAGCGAGACCCGCGGGGGCGTGAAGACCCAGTACTTC. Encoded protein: CASSETRGGVKTQYF.

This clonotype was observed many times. In DNA, the CDR3 is TGTGCCAGCAGCTTGGTTCTTAGCACAGATACGCAGTATTTT. Protein sequence: CASSLVLSTDTQYF. The V gene is TRBV5-6, the J gene TRBJ2-3; the D is unclear. Trimming took off 0 bases at V and 0 bases at J, with 5 bases between the two ends. Germline V CDR1 and CDR2: SGHDT, YYEEEE. This CDR3 spans 14 amino acids.

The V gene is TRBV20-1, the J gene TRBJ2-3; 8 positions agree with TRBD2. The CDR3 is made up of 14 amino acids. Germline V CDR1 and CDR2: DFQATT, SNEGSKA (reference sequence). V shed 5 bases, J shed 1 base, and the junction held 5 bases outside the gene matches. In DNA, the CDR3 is TGCAGTGCTCGACTAGCGCAAGGCACAGATACGCAGTATTTT. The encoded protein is CSARLAQGTDTQYF.